Below are 30 T cell receptor beta chains sequenced from a single sample in a study of blood T cell repertoires in COVID-19. Sequenced by immunoSEQ multiplex PCR; TCRdb stores in-frame clones only, minus some. There are under 300,000 clones in the sample; 65% to 85% occur only once, and more than 5.5% lies in the top ten. Input material: peripheral blood. These receptors were obtained from a human donor in a cohort sampled during active COVID-19.

This clone was recorded a few times. The CDR3 DNA follows: TGCGCCAGCAGCCAAGTCGGACTAGCGGGCAATGAGCAGTTCTTC. It codes for CASSQVGLAGNEQFF. V and J are TRBV4-1 and TRBJ2-1; 11 bases line up with TRBD2. Germline V gene sequence: CDR1 MGHRA, CDR2 YSYEKL. The CDR3 contains 15 residues. The trim removed 1 base at V and 6 bases at J, leaving 2 bases unmatched.

This chain connects TRBV7-9 to TRBJ1-4, with D uncertain. The length of the CDR3 is 16 residues. V lost 3 bases to trimming and J lost 4 bases, with 15 bases between them. CDR1 is SEHNR and CDR2 is FQNEAQ in the germline V gene (reference sequence). The CDR3 here is CASSFLLLGGNEKLFF. The CDR3 bases are TGTGCCAGCAGCTTTCTCCTGCTCGGAGGTAATGAAAAACTGTTTTTT.

CDR3 sequence reads: CASSPATGSRNTIYF. For the CDR3, the DNA is TGTGCCAGCTCACCAGCGACAGGGTCAAGAAACACCATATATTTT. This chain connects TRBV18 to TRBJ1-3, with 7 positions matching TRBD1. The CDR3 has 15 amino acids. Germline CDR1 reads KGHSH; CDR2 reads LQKENI. J lost 5 bases, V lost 2 bases, and 6 bases had no gene match.

The V call is TRBV28, the J call TRBJ1-1, with a weak D call TRBD1 (5 bases). The CDR3 length is 13 residues. Germline V lookup: CDR1 MDHEN, CDR2 SYDVKM. V dropped 8 bases and J dropped 1 base, with 11 bases sitting between them. Here the CDR3 reads CASSTVGNTEAFF. The CDR3 nucleotides are TGTGCCAGCTCGACAGTTGGGAACACTGAAGCTTTCTTT.

This clone was seen a few times. The chain joins TRBV12-5 to TRBJ2-1; a possible D gene is TRBD2 (5 bases). CDR1 LGHNT and CDR2 FRNRAP come from the germline V gene. This CDR3 region has 13 residues. Trimming removed 0 bases at V and 6 bases at J, with 6 bases between. The CDR3 DNA reads TGTGCTAGTGGTTTGGTACGGGGCAATGAGCAGTTCTTC. Translation gives CASGLVRGNEQFF. Variable domain in full (rest from reference TRBV12-5 and TRBJ2-1): DARVTQTPRHKVTEMGQEVTMRCQPILGHNTVFWYRQTMMQGLELLAYFRNRAPLDDSGMPKDRFSAEMPDATLATLKIQPSEPRDSAVYFCASGLVRGNEQFFGPGTRLTVL.

This chain uses TRBV2 with TRBJ2-1; no definite D call. Germline assignment: CDR1 SNHLY and CDR2 FYNNEI. This CDR3 region has 14 residues. V was clipped by 7 bases and J by 0 bases, with 10 bases between them. CDR3 sequence (DNA): TGTGCCAGCATGCCGAGACTCTCCTACAATGAGCAGTTCTTC. It yields the protein CASMPRLSYNEQFF.

This chain uses TRBV5-5 with TRBJ2-7; D may be TRBD1 (6 bases). The CDR3 extends over 14 amino acids. Looked up from germline, CDR1 is SGHKS and CDR2 is YYEKEE (reference sequence). V was shortened by 3 bases and J by 3 bases, with 13 bases between the two germline ends. The CDR3 DNA sequence: TGTGCCAGCAGCTCCCAGGGGATAGGCTACGAGCAGTACTTC. This gives the protein CASSSQGIGYEQYF.

This chain uses TRBV6-5 with TRBJ1-1; D is uncertain. This CDR3 comprises 13 residues. The ends were cut back, 6 bases at V and 7 bases at J, with 15 bases in the middle. Per germline, CDR1 MNHEY and CDR2 SVGAGI. CDR3 loop: CASSLQIRNEAFF. CDR3 in DNA: TGTGCCAGCAGCTTACAAATCAGGAATGAAGCTTTCTTT.

The J gene is TRBJ1-2, the V gene TRBV7-3; 7 positions agree with TRBD1. Germline CDR1 and CDR2: SGHTA and FQGTGA. J gave up 3 bases and V 5 bases, and 6 bases lay outside the gene matches. This CDR3 is 14 amino acids long. CDR3 protein: CASSLQGSDYGYTF. In DNA form, the CDR3 reads TGTGCCAGCAGCCTACAGGGGAGCGACTATGGCTACACCTTC.

J is TRBJ1-6 and V is TRBV19; weak D call: TRBD1 (6 bases). CDR1 and CDR2 from the germline V gene are LNHDA and SQIVND (reference sequence). CDR3 length: 16 residues. V lost 6 bases and J 0 bases, leaving 12 bases between the germline ends. The CDR3 DNA sequence: TGTGCCAGTAGCCCTTCAGGGGACTCCTATAATTCACCCCTCCACTTT. Translation: CASSPSGDSYNSPLHF.

This chain joins TRBV19 and TRBJ2-5; tentatively, D is TRBD2 (6 bases). Germline V gene lookup returns CDR1 LNHDA and CDR2 SQIVND (reference sequence). V shed 6 bases and J shed 3 bases, with 14 bases lying between them. The CDR3 has 14 residues. The CDR3 region has the DNA TGTGCCAGTAGCGCTGGAGGGGCAAAAGAGACCCAGTACTTC. Protein sequence: CASSAGGAKETQYF.

Note on this clone: Other DNA variants within this sample encode the same CDR3. The chain's CDR3 is CASSQGTGGTEAFF. CDR3 in DNA: TGTGCCAGCAGCCAAGGGACAGGGGGGACTGAAGCTTTCTTT. The chain combines TRBV3-1 (or the pseudogene TRBV3-2) with TRBJ1-1, with 10 bases that match TRBD1. Trimming took 1 base from V and 5 from J; bases not matched to a gene: 1. The length of the CDR3 is 14 residues. Germline V lookup: CDR1 LGHDT, CDR2 YNNKEL (reference sequence).

This chain connects TRBV7-3 to TRBJ2-5; weak D call: TRBD2 (5 bases). The V end was cut by 4 bases, the J end by 5 bases, with 11 bases between. CDR3 size: 13 residues. Germline-derived CDR1 and CDR2 are SGHTA and FQGTGA. As DNA, the CDR3 is TGTGCCAGCAGCTCACGGGGTGGGGAGACCCAGTACTTC. Residues: CASSSRGGETQYF.

V usage is TRBV15 and J usage is TRBJ2-4; D is uncertain. Deletions cut 8 bases from V and 1 base from J, with 12 bases between. CDR1 LNHNV and CDR2 YYDKDF come from the germline V gene (reference sequence). CDR3 length: 14 residues. CDR3 protein: CATSSDWAKNIQYF. For the CDR3, the DNA is TGTGCCACCTCCAGTGATTGGGCCAAAAACATTCAGTACTTC.

CDR3 nucleotide sequence: TGTGCCAGCAGAAGGACAGGGGGAGGGGATGGCTACACCTTC. Its translation: CASRRTGGGDGYTF. The chain joins TRBV6-5 to TRBJ1-2; 10 positions match TRBD1. This CDR3 spans 14 amino acids. Unmatched junction bases numbered 7, after V lost 6 bases and J lost 6 bases. From germline, CDR1 is MNHEY and CDR2 SVGAGI.

The genes are TRBV2 and TRBJ1-4; D perhaps matches TRBD1 (6 bases). CDR3 length: 15 amino acids. Trimming removed 10 bases at V and 0 bases at J, with 15 bases between. CDR1 and CDR2 from the germline V gene are SNHLY and FYNNEI. The DNA for the CDR3 is TGTGCCAATTCGACAGGACTTCCAACTAATGAAAAACTGTTTTTT. This encodes CANSTGLPTNEKLFF.

In this sample, this clone turned up a few times. V is TRBV6-1 and J is TRBJ1-1; D unclear. The length of the CDR3 is 11 residues. V gave up 2 bases and J gave up 10 bases, with 8 bases separating them. Germline V gene data show CDR1 as MNHNS and CDR2 as SASEGT. Here the CDR3 DNA reads TGTGCCAGCAGTGAAAGTGGGAGAGCTTTCTTT. It encodes CASSESGRAFF.

The CDR3 DNA is TGCAGCGTCCAAAACGGGGAGGTAGACTACACCTTC. This translates into CSVQNGEVDYTF. The rearrangement uses TRBV29-1 and TRBJ1-2; D is unresolved. The CDR3 runs to 12 residues. Trimming shortened V by 6 bases and J by 10 bases, and 18 bases separated the two germline ends. Germline CDR1 is SQVTM and CDR2 is ANQGSEA.

The V and J genes are TRBV9 and TRBJ2-5, with 7 positions matching TRBD1. The V gene's germline CDR1 is SGDLS and CDR2 YYNGEE. Trimming removed 4 bases from V and 7 bases from J; junction bases left unmatched: 13. This CDR3 is built from 15 residues. The CDR3 coding sequence is TGTGCCAGCAGCACCTTGACAGGGTTGGAGGTGACCCAGTACTTC. As protein: CASSTLTGLEVTQYF.

V is TRBV11-2 and J is TRBJ1-5; TRBD1 matches at 7 bases. V shed 8 bases and J 7 bases; nucleotides not matched to a gene: 8. This CDR3 is 13 amino acids long. Germline CDR1 SGHAT, CDR2 FQNNGV. This CDR3 reads CASARGAEQPQHF. The CDR3 region has the DNA TGTGCCAGCGCCAGGGGGGCGGAACAGCCCCAGCATTTT.

This chain connects TRBV9 to TRBJ1-4; TRBD1 aligns across 10 bases. CDR3 length equals 19 residues. The germline gives CDR1 SGDLS, CDR2 YYNGEE. V was clipped by 1 base and J by 0 bases; unmatched bases: 9. The chain's CDR3 is CASSVSGQGGSATNEKLFF. The CDR3 DNA sequence: TGTGCCAGCAGCGTATCAGGACAGGGGGGTTCTGCAACTAATGAAAAACTGTTTTTT.

This chain links TRBV28 with TRBJ2-7; tentative D call: TRBD1 (6 bases). There are 13 residues in the CDR3. Trimming took off 7 bases at V and 6 bases at J, with 16 bases between the two ends. The germline V gene has CDR1 MDHEN and CDR2 SYDVKM. CDR3 DNA: TGTGCCAGCACGTGGGGGACACTTAGCGAGCAGTACTTC. Protein product: CASTWGTLSEQYF.

This clone showed up just a few times. This chain connects TRBV3-1 (or the pseudogene TRBV3-2) to TRBJ1-2, with unresolved D. V was trimmed by 0 bases and J by 1 base, leaving 12 bases between them. Germline CDR1 is LGHDT and CDR2 is YNNKEL (reference sequence). This CDR3 has 16 residues. The CDR3 DNA reads TGTGCCAGCAGCCAAGATGGTGAGGGTTTTAACTATGGCTACACCTTC. As protein: CASSQDGEGFNYGYTF.

The J gene is TRBJ2-3, the V gene TRBV10-1; 10 bases agree with TRBD2. CDR3 length: 15 amino acids. Germline V gene lookup returns CDR1 WNHNN and CDR2 SYGVQD (reference sequence). The J segment lost 9 bases and the V segment lost 2 bases, leaving 8 bases of the junction unmatched. The CDR3 loop is CASSESGRASGTQYF. In DNA form, the CDR3 reads TGCGCCAGCAGTGAGAGCGGGAGGGCCTCGGGCACGCAGTATTTT.

This clone appeared a few times. This rearrangement joins TRBV27 to TRBJ2-7; perhaps TRBD2 as D (6 bases). Trimming cost V 2 bases and J 2 bases, with 13 bases left between them. The CDR3 length is 15 residues. Germline V gene lookup returns CDR1 MNHEY and CDR2 SMNVEV (reference sequence). CDR3: CASSLVREQPYEQYF. CDR3 sequence (DNA): TGTGCCAGCAGTTTAGTCCGGGAGCAGCCCTACGAGCAGTACTTC.

The chain combines TRBV28 with TRBJ1-4, with TRBD1 matching 9 bases. Looked up from germline, CDR1 is MDHEN and CDR2 is SYDVKM. This CDR3 has 16 amino acids. J lost 4 bases, V lost 3 bases, and 6 bases had no gene match. The CDR3 sequence is CASSFRDRALNEKLFF. CDR3 DNA: TGTGCCAGCAGTTTCCGGGACAGGGCCCTTAATGAAAAACTGTTTTTT.

This clone was seen a few times. The rearrangement links TRBV27 to TRBJ2-7; tentative D call: TRBD1 (5 bases). V dropped 0 bases and J dropped 3 bases, with 9 bases sitting between them. CDR1 is MNHEY, CDR2 SMNVEV, per germline (reference sequence). This CDR3 is 14 amino acids long. The CDR3 reads CASSLSPDNYEQYF. In nucleotides, the CDR3 is TGTGCCAGCAGTTTATCGCCGGACAACTACGAGCAGTACTTC.

Concerning this clone itself: One junction end disagrees with the germline gene, perhaps due to a read error. The chain carries TRBV7-2 and TRBJ1-6; D may be TRBD1 (6 bases). Per germline, CDR1 SGHTA and CDR2 FQGNSA. This CDR3 region has 15 residues. CDR3 residues: CASSLAGGANSPLHF. CDR3 DNA: TGTGCCAGCAGCCTAGCGGGGGGGGCTAATTCACCCCTCCACTTT. Using reference TRBV7-2 and TRBJ1-6 for the parts outside the CDR3, the full variable domain is GAGVSQSPSNKVTEKGKDVELRCDPISGHTALYWYRQSLGQGLEFLIYFQGNSAPDKSGLPSDRFSAERTGGSVSTLTIQRTQQEDSAVYLCASSLAGGANSPLHFGNGTRLTVT.

The rearrangement uses TRBV6-1 and TRBJ2-7; the D gene is possibly TRBD2 (5 bases). Germline V gene sequence: CDR1 MNHNS, CDR2 SASEGT. The CDR3 runs 12 residues. The V and J ends lost 2 bases and 4 bases respectively, with 6 bases between them. CDR3 sequence reads: CASSERGYEQYF. CDR3 DNA: TGTGCCAGCAGTGAACGGGGATACGAGCAGTACTTC.

This clone was counted many times. This chain uses TRBV9 with TRBJ2-2; D is undetermined. The CDR3 has 15 residues. CDR1 SGDLS and CDR2 YYNGEE come from the germline V gene. Deletions cut 2 bases from V and 1 base from J, with 9 bases between. The CDR3 reads CASSVQARNTGELFF. The CDR3 bases are TGTGCCAGCAGCGTCCAGGCACGGAACACCGGGGAGCTGTTTTTT.